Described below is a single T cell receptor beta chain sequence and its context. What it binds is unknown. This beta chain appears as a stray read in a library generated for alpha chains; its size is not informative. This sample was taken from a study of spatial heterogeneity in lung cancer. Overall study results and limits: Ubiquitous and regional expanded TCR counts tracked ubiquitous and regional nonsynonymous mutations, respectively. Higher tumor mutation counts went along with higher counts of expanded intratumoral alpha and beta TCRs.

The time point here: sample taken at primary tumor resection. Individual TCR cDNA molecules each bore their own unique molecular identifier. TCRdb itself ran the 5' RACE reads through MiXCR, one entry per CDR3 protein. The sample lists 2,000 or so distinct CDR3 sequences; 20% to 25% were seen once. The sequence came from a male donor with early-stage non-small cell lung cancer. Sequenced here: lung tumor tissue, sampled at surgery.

CDR3 nucleotide sequence: TGTGCCAGCAGTGAGGTGGGGGCAGACCAGTACTTC. The encoded protein is CASSEVGADQYF. The chain recombines TRBV6-1 with TRBJ2-7; D might be TRBD1 (6 bases). CDR1 and CDR2 (germline): MNHNS, SASEGT. Trimming removed 3 bases at V and 10 bases at J, with 13 bases between. The CDR3 contains 12 residues.